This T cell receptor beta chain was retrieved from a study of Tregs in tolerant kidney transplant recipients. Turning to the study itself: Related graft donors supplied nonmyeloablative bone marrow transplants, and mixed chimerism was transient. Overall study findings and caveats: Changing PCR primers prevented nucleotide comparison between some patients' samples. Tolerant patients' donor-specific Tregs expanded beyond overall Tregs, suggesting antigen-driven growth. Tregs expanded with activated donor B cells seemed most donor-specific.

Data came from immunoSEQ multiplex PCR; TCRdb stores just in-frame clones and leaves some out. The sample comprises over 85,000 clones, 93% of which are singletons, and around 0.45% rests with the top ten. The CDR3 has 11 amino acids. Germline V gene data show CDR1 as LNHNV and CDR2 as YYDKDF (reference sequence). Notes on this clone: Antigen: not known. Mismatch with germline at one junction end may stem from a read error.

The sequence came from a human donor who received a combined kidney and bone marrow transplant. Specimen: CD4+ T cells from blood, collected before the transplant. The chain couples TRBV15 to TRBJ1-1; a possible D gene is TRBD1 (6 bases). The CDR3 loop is CATSRGQEVSF. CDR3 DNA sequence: TGTGCCACCAGCAGAGGACAGGAAGTCAGCTTT.